This is a list of T cell receptor beta chains from one sample in a study of cytomegalovirus exposure and HLA in healthy donors. Measured with immunoSEQ multiplex PCR; TCRdb has only the in-frame clones, and not every one. Among about 110,000 clones listed, 60% to 80% were seen once. Sequencing was carried out using PBMCs. Receptors originate from a man in his thirties or forties in good health and CMV-seronegative. Each CDR3 is given with its conserved first and last residue. Fields, in order: D gene, J gene, clone size, CDR3 length, V gene, CDR3 protein, CDR3 DNA. A D gene is named only where the DNA matches it firmly. Only part of the rows carry a size: once, few, many, or a class if the clone is expanded.

D: NA; J: TRBJ2-7; size: few; length: 15; V: TRBV9; CDR3: CASSVSPAATYEQYF; DNA: TGTGCCAGCAGCGTGAGCCCAGCGGCCACCTACGAGCAGTACTTC
D: NA; J: TRBJ2-3; size: NA; length: 13; V: TRBV11-2; CDR3: CASRDTHTDTQYF; DNA: TGTGCCAGCAGAGATACTCACACAGATACGCAGTATTTT
D: TRBD1; J: TRBJ1-2; size: NA; length: 14; V: TRBV6-5; CDR3: CASIDLGQGGGYTF; DNA: TGTGCCAGCATCGACTTAGGACAGGGTGGGGGCTACACCTTC
D: NA; J: TRBJ2-2; size: few; length: 15; V: TRBV11-2; CDR3: CASSLSGANTGELFF; DNA: TGTGCCAGCAGCTTATCCGGGGCGAACACCGGGGAGCTGTTTTTT
D: NA; J: TRBJ2-1; size: NA; length: 15; V: TRBV14; CDR3: CASSPGDFGNNEQFF; DNA: TGTGCCAGCAGCCCTGGAGATTTCGGCAACAATGAGCAGTTCTTC
D: NA; J: TRBJ2-5; size: few; length: 13; V: TRBV11-3; CDR3: CASSLGIGETQYF; DNA: TGTGCCAGCAGCTTAGGAATCGGGGAGACCCAGTACTTC
D: NA; J: TRBJ2-3; size: few; length: 15; V: TRBV29-1; CDR3: CSVEHSGSNLDTQYF; DNA: TGCAGCGTTGAACACTCAGGCTCGAATTTAGATACGCAGTATTTT
D: TRBD2; J: TRBJ2-2; size: NA; length: 16; V: TRBV9; CDR3: CASSGRGLAGGGELFF; DNA: TGTGCCAGCAGCGGTCGGGGACTAGCGGGAGGCGGGGAGCTGTTTTTT
D: TRBD1; J: TRBJ1-2; size: once; length: 15; V: TRBV19; CDR3: CASSIQGVTNYGYTF; DNA: TGTGCCAGTAGTATACAGGGGGTGACAAACTATGGCTACACCTTC
D: TRBD1; J: TRBJ1-3; size: NA; length: 15; V: TRBV5-1; CDR3: CASSLVTGEGNTIYF; DNA: TGCGCCAGCAGCTTGGTAACAGGGGAAGGAAACACCATATATTTT